These 9 T cell receptor beta chains share one sample of origin, sequenced in a study of cytomegalovirus exposure and HLA in healthy donors (dated by TCRdb to 2016 to 2017). Libraries came from the immunoSEQ multiplex PCR assay. A mixture of 60 forward primers for TCR Vbeta segments and 13 reverse primers for TCR Jbeta segments was used in the multiplex PCR. TCRdb mirrors the immuneACCESS table, restricted to in-frame sequences. Some clones are absent from its copies; in checked studies, under half trace to an unresolved V gene, and the reason for the others is unknown. The sample includes about 150,000 clones, with around 79% observed a single time. The ten largest clones represent roughly 3.8% of the sample. The sample taken for sequencing was PBMCs. These receptors were obtained from a male donor in good health and CMV-seronegative.

The CDR3 coding sequence is TGTGCCAGCAGCCCGGGACAGAGCTATGGCTACACCTTC. It codes for CASSPGQSYGYTF. V is TRBV7-8 and J is TRBJ1-2, with 7 bases lining up with TRBD1. The J segment lost 4 bases and the V segment lost 5 bases, leaving 4 bases of the junction unmatched. The CDR3 is made up of 13 amino acids. The V gene's germline CDR1 is SGHVS and CDR2 FQNEAQ.

A few counts support this clone. This chain uses TRBV29-1 with TRBJ2-6; perhaps TRBD1 as D (5 bases). Germline CDR1 reads SQVTM; CDR2 reads ANQGSEA. The CDR3 has 15 amino acids. Trimming took off 3 bases at V and 1 base at J, with 10 bases between the two ends. The chain's CDR3 is CSVEDNNSGANVLTF. CDR3 coding DNA: TGCAGCGTTGAGGACAACAATTCTGGGGCCAACGTCCTGACTTTC.

CDR3 protein: CASSEDRDEAFF. CDR3 nucleotide sequence: TGTGCCAGTAGTGAGGACAGGGATGAAGCTTTCTTT. The chain couples TRBV19 to TRBJ1-1; 8 bases are shared with TRBD1. Germline V lookup: CDR1 LNHDA, CDR2 SQIVND (reference sequence). With V trimmed by 5 bases and J by 7 bases, 3 bases remained unmatched. CDR3 length equals 12 residues.

The chain combines TRBV5-6 with TRBJ2-6; D possibly corresponds to TRBD2 (6 bases). CDR1 and CDR2 from the germline V gene are SGHDT and YYEEEE. CDR3 length equals 16 residues. Trimming took off 3 bases at V and 4 bases at J, with 14 bases between the two ends. The CDR3 loop reads CASSSRGSNGANVLTF. The DNA of the CDR3 is TGTGCCAGCAGCTCCCGGGGGAGTAACGGGGCCAACGTCCTGACTTTC.

The sample holds a few counts of this clone. The chain is built from TRBV5-4 and TRBJ2-7, with D possibly being TRBD1 (5 bases). The CDR3 has 15 amino acids. The V end was cut by 0 bases, the J end by 3 bases, with 13 bases between. The germline gives CDR1 SGHNT, CDR2 YYREEE (reference sequence). CDR3 nucleotides: TGTGCCAGCAGCTTGGGCGACAGAGGCGGCTACGAGCAGTACTTC. Translation: CASSLGDRGGYEQYF. Using reference TRBV5-4 and TRBJ2-7 for the parts outside the CDR3, the full variable domain is ETGVTQSPTHLIKTRGQQVTLRCSSQSGHNTVSWYQQALGQGPQFIFQYYREEENGRGNFPPRFSGLQFPNYSSELNVNALELDDSALYLCASSLGDRGGYEQYFGPGTRLTVT.

The V and J genes are TRBV6-5 and TRBJ2-5; tentatively, D is TRBD2 (7 bases). The tail of the sequence fits TRBJ2-7 better, so the J call may be wrong. The CDR3 extends over 14 amino acids. Germline lookup yields CDR1 MNHEY and CDR2 SVGAGI. CDR3 in amino acids: CASGGHAGAIEQYF. In nucleotides, the CDR3 is TGTGCCAGCGGGGGGCATGCGGGGGCTATCGAGCAGTACTTC.

The rearrangement links TRBV6-5 to TRBJ2-1; maybe TRBD2 (6 bases). This CDR3 contains 13 residues. Per the germline V gene, CDR1 is MNHEY and CDR2 is SVGAGI. Between the trimmed V and J ends, which lost 10 bases and 1 base, there was a span of 11 bases. For the CDR3, the DNA is TGTGCCACGGCCAGCGGGTCCTACAATGAGCAGTTCTTC. It is translated as CATASGSYNEQFF.

The chain's CDR3 is CASSAGSGQETQYF. CDR3 DNA sequence: TGTGCCAGCAGTGCCGGGAGCGGCCAAGAGACCCAGTACTTC. The rearrangement links TRBV6-1 to TRBJ2-5; a weak D match, TRBD2 (6 bases). Deletions cut 4 bases from V and 1 base from J, with 10 bases between. Germline CDR1 is MNHNS and CDR2 is SASEGT. The CDR3 covers 14 residues.

This chain joins TRBV4-3 and TRBJ1-2; perhaps TRBD1 as D (6 bases). This CDR3 is 13 amino acids long. The V end was cut by 3 bases, the J end by 8 bases, with 13 bases between. CDR1 and CDR2 (germline): LGHNA, YSLEER. CDR3 sequence reads: CASSQVQGNGYTF. The CDR3 DNA reads TGCGCCAGCAGCCAGGTACAGGGTAACGGCTACACCTTC.